Listed below are T cell receptor beta chains from one sample, sequenced in a study of blood T cell repertoires in COVID-19. Data came from immunoSEQ multiplex PCR; TCRdb stores just in-frame clones and leaves some out. The sample contains more than 85,000 clones, about 88% of which appear only once. The material sequenced was peripheral blood. The origin of the receptors is a woman older than 75 with acute or convalescent COVID-19. Each CDR3 is given with its conserved first and last residue. D genes are given only for firm matches. Expanded clones get a size class; other rows say once, few or many, or leave the size out.

TRBD1 . TRBJ1-6 TRBV5-6 TGTGCCAGCAGCTTGGCCGTGGAACAGGGGAGCTCCTATAATTCACCCCTCCACTTT CASSLAVEQGSSYNSPLHF
TRBD2 once TRBJ2-2 TRBV5-5 TGTGCCAGCAGCCCGGAAGGACTAGCGTTCGCGAACACCGGGGAGCTGTTTTTT CASSPEGLAFANTGELFF
TRBD1 . TRBJ1-2 TRBV6-5 TGTGCCAGTGAGTCGGGACAGGACACCTATGGCTACACCTTC CASESGQDTYGYTF
TRBD2 few TRBJ2-5 TRBV24-1 TGTGCCACCAGTGATCCGGGACTAGGTAGAGAGACCCAGTACTTC CATSDPGLGRETQYF
. once TRBJ1-5 TRBV2 TGTGCCAGCAGTCTTGGTCAGATCAATCAGCCCCAGCATTTT CASSLGQINQPQHF
. . TRBJ1-1 TRBV30 TGTGCCTGGAGTGTCGGGGGGGTGGGCACTGAAGCTTTCTTT CAWSVGGVGTEAFF
TRBD1 . TRBJ2-5 TRBV24-1 TGTGCCACCAGTGATCGGACAGGGCTCGAGACCCAGTACTTC CATSDRTGLETQYF
TRBD1 . TRBJ2-6 TRBV7-3 TGTGCCAGCAGCTTGCCCGGGACAGGCAGCTCTGGGGCCAACGTCCTGACTTTC CASSLPGTGSSGANVLTF
TRBD1 . TRBJ2-1 TRBV7-8 TGTGCCAGCAGCTCACAGGGGGCTTATGGCAATGAGCAGTTCTTC CASSSQGAYGNEQFF
. once TRBJ1-2 TRBV6-5 TGTGCCAGCAGTTATACAGGCGGCAGCTACACCTTC CASSYTGGSYTF
. . TRBJ2-5 TRBV6-5 TGTGCCAGCAGCGGGACTGCTACCCAAGAGACCCAGTACTTC CASSGTATQETQYF
. . TRBJ2-7 TRBV5-1 TGCGCCAGCAGCTTTATTGGCGGGGACTTCTCCTACGAGCAGTACTTC CASSFIGGDFSYEQYF
TRBD1 . TRBJ2-7 TRBV28 TGTGCCAGCAGTTTATGGGGACAGGCGGTCCCATACGAGCAGTACTTC CASSLWGQAVPYEQYF
TRBD2 . TRBJ2-5 TRBV6-5 TGTGCCAGCAGTTCCTTAGGACTAGCCCGAGAGACCCAGTACTTC CASSSLGLARETQYF
. . TRBJ1-1 TRBV7-2 TGTGCCAGCAGCGCTACCCAAATGAACACTGAAGCTTTCTTT CASSATQMNTEAFF
. . TRBJ2-1 TRBV18 TGTGCCAGCTCACCACCTGGCCCCTCCAATGGGCAGTTCTTC CASSPPGPSNGQFF
. . TRBJ2-7 TRBV15 TGTGCCACCAGCAGAGATCAAACCTACGAGCAGTACTTC CATSRDQTYEQYF
TRBD1 . TRBJ1-6 TRBV28 TGTGCCAGCAGTCCCGGGACAGCCGAATCACCCCTCCACTTT CASSPGTAESPLHF
TRBD2 few TRBJ2-3 TRBV19 TGTGCCAGTAGTATAAGCGCTAGCGGTGACACAGATACGCAGTATTTT CASSISASGDTDTQYF
TRBD2 . TRBJ2-2 TRBV19 TGTGCCAGTAGCCCAAGCGGGGAGCCGAACACCGGGGAGCTGTTTTTT CASSPSGEPNTGELFF
. . TRBJ1-2 TRBV30 TGTGCCTGGAGCTCCCCGAGGGCAGCTCGCCCCAACTATGGCTACACCTTC CAWSSPRAARPNYGYTF
. . TRBJ2-3 TRBV6-2/TRBV6-3 TGTGCCAGCAGTTACTTGTTCCTGGCCCACACAGATACGCAGTATTTT CASSYLFLAHTDTQYF
TRBD1 . TRBJ1-6 TRBV3-1/TRBV3-2 TGTGCCAGCAGCCGGGACAGGGGTATTAATTCACCCCTCCACTTT CASSRDRGINSPLHF
. few TRBJ1-2 TRBV19 TGTGCCAGTAGTATCTCTGTCTATGGCTACACCTTC CASSISVYGYTF
TRBD2 once TRBJ2-1 TRBV4-3 TGCGCCAGCAGCCAAGGCGCAGCGGGAGGGTCTTACAATGAGCAGTTCTTC CASSQGAAGGSYNEQFF
TRBD1 . TRBJ2-2 TRBV7-6 TGTGCCAGCAGCGCCCGACCGGGACAGACGAACACCGGGGAGCTGTTTTTT CASSARPGQTNTGELFF
TRBD2 . TRBJ2-1 TRBV28 TGTGCCAGCAGGTCGACTAGCGGGGGAACTTACAATGAGCAGTTCTTC CASRSTSGGTYNEQFF
. . TRBJ2-5 TRBV24-1 TGTGCCACCAGTGATCTTCGGGAAGAGACCCAGTACTTC CATSDLREETQYF
. . TRBJ1-2 TRBV6-5 TGTGCCAGCAGTTACCTGACAGGCAGAGGCTACACCTTC CASSYLTGRGYTF
TRBD1 . TRBJ2-2 TRBV29-1 TGCAGCGTTGGGGACAGGACCGGGGAGCTGTTTTTT CSVGDRTGELFF
. . TRBJ2-3 TRBV10-3 TGTGCCATCAGGGTGGGCAGGGGCACAGATACGCAGTATTTT CAIRVGRGTDTQYF
TRBD1 . TRBJ1-1 TRBV18 TGTGCCAGCTCACGCGGACAGGGGCTCACTGAAGCTTTCTTT CASSRGQGLTEAFF
TRBD1 . TRBJ1-6 TRBV13 TGTGCCAGCAGAACAAGCTCCGGGGACAGGCGTTCACCCCTCCACTTT CASRTSSGDRRSPLHF
TRBD1 . TRBJ2-1 TRBV29-1 TGCAGCGGCCAACAGGGGGCCTATGAGCAGTTCTTC CSGQQGAYEQFF
. . TRBJ1-1 TRBV28 TGTGCCACCATCGAAGGGGGTTCTGGGGGCACTGAAGCTTTCTTT CATIEGGSGGTEAFF
. . TRBJ1-1 TRBV29-1 TGCAGCGTTAACGGTGGTCGGACTGAAGCTTTCTTT CSVNGGRTEAFF
. . TRBJ1-6 TRBV7-9 TGTGCCAGCAGAAACAGTAATTCACCCCTCCACTTT CASRNSNSPLHF
TRBD2 once TRBJ2-1 TRBV24-1 TGTGCCACCAGTGATTTCGGGGAGGGTGAGCAGTTCTTC CATSDFGEGEQFF
TRBD1 . TRBJ1-4 TRBV19 TGTGCCAGTAGTCCCGGGACAGGCCTCGAAGGAAAACTGTTTTTT CASSPGTGLEGKLFF
TRBD1 few TRBJ1-1 TRBV5-4 TGTGCCAGCAGCTTGGCTGGGACAGGACGGACTGAAGCTTTCTTT CASSLAGTGRTEAFF
. . TRBJ1-1 TRBV19 TGTGCCAGTAGGCCCCAGGGGAACACTGAAGCTTTCTTT CASRPQGNTEAFF
. . TRBJ2-5 TRBV18 TGTGCCAGCTCACCACCGGGGGGTGAGTGGACCCAGTACTTC CASSPPGGEWTQYF
TRBD2 . TRBJ2-7 TRBV6-6 TGTGCCAGCAGTCTCTTAGCGGGAGGGCCGTTGTCCTACGAGCAGTACTTC CASSLLAGGPLSYEQYF
TRBD1 . TRBJ2-2 TRBV7-8 TGTGCCAGCAGCTGGGACAGGGTGGGCACCGGGGAGCTGTTTTTT CASSWDRVGTGELFF
TRBD1 . TRBJ2-2 TRBV24-1 TGTGCCACCAGTGATGCGACAGGGGGCGGGGAGCTGTTTTTT CATSDATGGGELFF
. . TRBJ1-5 TRBV3-1/TRBV3-2 TGTGCCAGCAGCGGCGGGGTAATAGGGAGTCAGTCCCAGCATTTT CASSGGVIGSQSQHF
. . TRBJ2-5 TRBV4-3 TGCGCCCGCCCGGCGGGGGAGACCCAGTACTTC CARPAGETQYF
. . TRBJ1-1 TRBV30 TGTGCCTGGAGTGCAGATCCGATGAACACTGAAGCTTTCTTT CAWSADPMNTEAFF
. . TRBJ1-1 TRBV4-3 TGCGCCAGCAGCCAAGTAGGAGGGGCTGAAGCTTTCTTT CASSQVGGAEAFF